These 26 T cell receptor beta chains were all obtained from the same sample, sequenced in a study of T cell changes during pregnancy in multiple sclerosis. Produced via immunoSEQ multiplex PCR; TCRdb's table is partial and in-frame only. Of about 70,000 clones in the sample, approximately 92% were seen once. Source: peripheral blood, taken before pregnancy. The receptor source for this set is a female donor with multiple sclerosis, enrolled in a pregnancy study.

CDR3 nucleotides: TGCGCCAGCAGCCAGGCTCCACAGGGTTCTAATGAAAAACTGTTTTTT. The encoded protein is CASSQAPQGSNEKLFF. V and J are TRBV4-3 and TRBJ1-4, with D possibly matching TRBD1 (6 bases). The length of the CDR3 is 16 residues. Trimming took 3 bases from V and 3 from J, leaving 14 bases between them. Germline V lookup: CDR1 LGHNA, CDR2 YSLEER.

The J gene is TRBJ2-5, the V gene TRBV7-9; 8 positions agree with TRBD1. CDR1 is SEHNR and CDR2 is FQNEAQ in the germline V gene (reference sequence). V lost 5 bases, J lost 4 bases, and 9 bases stayed unmatched. This CDR3 contains 15 residues. The CDR3 DNA reads as TGTGCCAGCAGCCCAAAGACAGGGGTTGGAGAGACCCAGTACTTC. It is translated as CASSPKTGVGETQYF.

V is TRBV11-2 and J is TRBJ2-5; 13 nucleotides match TRBD2. With 5 bases clipped from V and 1 base from J, the junction kept 4 bases outside the gene matches. The CDR3 totals 16 residues. Germline CDR1 is SGHAT and CDR2 is FQNNGV. The CDR3, as DNA: TGTGCCAGCAGCCCCGGGACTAGCGGGACCCAAGAGACCCAGTACTTC. Translated: CASSPGTSGTQETQYF.

The chain recombines TRBV7-9 with TRBJ1-2, with 7 positions matching TRBD1. V was clipped by 5 bases and J by 8 bases; unmatched bases: 11. The CDR3 totals 14 residues. Germline CDR1 reads SEHNR; CDR2 reads FQNEAQ (reference sequence). The CDR3 bases are TGTGCCAGCAGCCCCCTCGGGAGGGGGCAAGGCTACACCTTC. This codes for CASSPLGRGQGYTF.

The chain employs TRBV6-5 and TRBJ2-2; the D is unclear. From germline, CDR1 is MNHEY and CDR2 SVGAGI. The CDR3 is 15 residues long. V lost 2 bases to trimming and J lost 5 bases, with 12 bases between them. The CDR3 sequence is CASSYRDLLTGELFF. Here the CDR3 DNA reads TGTGCCAGCAGTTACCGTGACTTGCTTACCGGGGAGCTGTTTTTT.

The chain links TRBV21-1 to TRBJ2-1; the table assigns TRBD2, which was not confirmed against the DNA. TRBV21-1 is a known pseudogene. The CDR3 runs to 19 residues. The CDR3 DNA reads as TGTGCCAGCAGCAAAGTTACTAGCGGGAGGGCCGGCTCCTACAATGAGCAGTTCTTC. It specifies CASSKVTSGRAGSYNEQFF.

The chain employs TRBV11-3 and TRBJ1-1; 7 bases are shared with TRBD1. CDR1 is SGHNT, CDR2 YENEEA, per germline. After removal of 0 bases from V and 4 bases from J, the junction contained 5 bases not matched to a gene. The CDR3 covers 15 residues. The CDR3 bases are TGTGCCAGCAGCTTAGATTGGGCAGGGGGCACTGAAGCTTTCTTT. Protein sequence: CASSLDWAGGTEAFF.

This chain joins TRBV5-6 and TRBJ1-5, with a weak D call TRBD1 (6 bases). V was clipped by 0 bases and J by 6 bases, with 13 bases between them. The CDR3 contains 15 residues. CDR1 and CDR2 (germline): SGHDT, YYEEEE. The CDR3 sequence is CASSLGGTRTQPQHF. The CDR3 bases are TGTGCCAGCAGCTTGGGGGGGACACGGACTCAGCCCCAGCATTTT.

This chain joins TRBV18 and TRBJ2-5, with 10 positions matching TRBD1. The CDR3 sequence is 15 residues long. Germline V gene data show CDR1 as KGHSH and CDR2 as LQKENI. Germline trimming cut 5 bases from V and 4 bases from J; bases unmatched to any gene: 7. The CDR3 reads CASSFRQGARETQYF. DNA for the CDR3: TGTGCCAGCTCATTTCGACAGGGGGCGCGAGAGACCCAGTACTTC.

The chain joins TRBV4-3 to TRBJ2-1; the D gene is possibly TRBD2 (6 bases). Germline V gives CDR1 LGHNA, CDR2 YSLEER. This CDR3 spans 16 amino acids. V lost 0 bases and J 4 bases, leaving 13 bases between the germline ends. Written as DNA, the CDR3 is TGCGCCAGCAGCCAAGAAGAAGGGAGCGGGTACAATGAGCAGTTCTTC. Residues: CASSQEEGSGYNEQFF.

This clone was detected once. The rearrangement links TRBV20-1 to TRBJ2-1; D is possibly TRBD2 (5 bases). Germline V gene data show CDR1 as DFQATT and CDR2 as SNEGSKA (reference sequence). V lost 3 bases, J lost 10 bases, and 10 bases lay in between. This CDR3 is built from 11 residues. CDR3 in amino acids: CSARQRTEQFF. CDR3 bases: TGCAGTGCTAGGCAGCGGACCGAGCAGTTCTTC.

The chain's CDR3 is CASSAGVVGNQPQHF. DNA of the CDR3: TGTGCCAGCAGCGCGGGGGTGGTCGGAAATCAGCCCCAGCATTTT. The V call is TRBV9, the J call TRBJ1-5, with D tentatively TRBD1 (5 bases). V shed 3 bases and J shed 4 bases, with 14 bases lying between them. The CDR3 has 15 residues. Germline CDR1 and CDR2: SGDLS and YYNGEE.

The V gene is TRBV28, the J gene TRBJ1-2; tentatively, D is TRBD1 (5 bases). V lost 3 bases and J 9 bases, leaving 11 bases between the germline ends. Germline CDR1 reads MDHEN; CDR2 reads SYDVKM. The CDR3 extends over 12 amino acids. Here the CDR3 reads CASSLAGMRYTF. The CDR3 DNA sequence: TGTGCCAGCAGTTTGGCAGGGATGCGCTACACCTTC.

The chain has TRBV7-6 and TRBJ1-5; D call uncertain. Deletions cut 1 base from V and 4 bases from J, with 8 bases between. CDR3 length: 14 amino acids. Germline V gene data show CDR1 as SGHVS and CDR2 as FNYEAQ. The CDR3 region is CASSLGYGNQPQHF. In DNA, the CDR3 is TGTGCCAGCAGCTTAGGTTACGGTAATCAGCCCCAGCATTTT.

The chain has TRBV18 and TRBJ2-1; 14 bases line up with TRBD2. V was pared by 6 bases and J by 2 bases, with 12 bases of the junction left unmatched. Germline CDR1 KGHSH, CDR2 LQKENI. The CDR3 sequence is 19 residues long. The DNA of the CDR3 is TGTGCCAGCTCCATCGGACTAGCGGGAGGTCCACCCCCCTACAATGAGCAGTTCTTC. Amino acid sequence: CASSIGLAGGPPPYNEQFF. Full variable domain (missing parts from reference TRBV18 and TRBJ2-1): NAGVMQNPRHLVRRRGQEARLRCSPMKGHSHVYWYRQLPEEGLKFMVYLQKENIIDESGMPKERFSAEFPKEGPSILRIQQVVRGDSAAYFCASSIGLAGGPPPYNEQFFGPGTRLTVL.

The chain couples TRBV4-3 to TRBJ1-2, with 8 nucleotides matching TRBD1. Germline values: CDR1 LGHNA, CDR2 YSLEER. V was clipped by 4 bases and J by 8 bases; unmatched bases: 12. CDR3 length equals 15 residues. The DNA of the CDR3 is TGCGCCAGCAGCCTTACTAATCAGGGGGCAGGGGGCTACACCTTC. This codes for CASSLTNQGAGGYTF.

This clone was detected only a few times. The chain combines TRBV7-9 with TRBJ1-1; perhaps TRBD1 as D (5 bases). The CDR3 has 14 residues. Per germline, CDR1 SEHNR and CDR2 FQNEAQ (reference sequence). The V gene lost 4 bases and the J gene lost 6 bases, with 15 bases spanning the gap. CDR3 sequence: CASSSPGGYAEAFF. CDR3 DNA: TGTGCCAGCAGCTCCCCCGGGGGGTACGCTGAAGCTTTCTTT.

The chain joins TRBV5-4 to TRBJ2-2, with D possibly matching TRBD2 (7 bases). V was shortened by 0 bases and J by 3 bases, with 12 bases between the two germline ends. This CDR3 region has 16 residues. The germline gives CDR1 SGHNT, CDR2 YYREEE (reference sequence). CDR3: CASSLGSRGHTGELFF. The DNA for the CDR3 is TGTGCCAGCAGCTTGGGATCGCGGGGGCACACCGGGGAGCTGTTTTTT. Full variable domain (rest looked up from reference TRBV5-4 and TRBJ2-2): ETGVTQSPTHLIKTRGQQVTLRCSSQSGHNTVSWYQQALGQGPQFIFQYYREEENGRGNFPPRFSGLQFPNYSSELNVNALELDDSALYLCASSLGSRGHTGELFFGEGSRLTVL.

The chain employs TRBV29-1 and TRBJ2-2, with a possible D match to TRBD2 (5 bases). CDR1 and CDR2 from the germline V gene are SQVTM and ANQGSEA. The CDR3 length is 13 residues. V was shortened by 7 bases and J by 4 bases, with 13 bases between the two germline ends. The CDR3 reads CSAASGGTGELFF. Here the CDR3 DNA reads TGCAGCGCCGCGAGCGGAGGCACCGGGGAGCTGTTTTTT.

This clone showed up just once. This chain links TRBV5-8 with TRBJ2-7; weak D call: TRBD2 (6 bases). Deletions cut 0 bases from V and 2 bases from J, with 15 bases between. Germline V lookup: CDR1 SGHTS, CDR2 YDEGEE. This CDR3 contains 16 residues. The CDR3 is CASSLAQVADPYEQYF. CDR3 DNA: TGTGCCAGCAGCTTGGCTCAGGTAGCGGACCCCTACGAGCAGTACTTC.

This rearrangement joins TRBV30 to TRBJ2-1; 9 positions agree with TRBD1. The CDR3 loop spans 15 amino acids. CDR1 GTSNPN and CDR2 SVGIG come from the germline V gene (reference sequence). The V and J ends lost 2 bases and 3 bases, in that order; junction bases with no gene match: 5. CDR3 protein: CAWSIKGQGYNEQFF. CDR3 in DNA: TGTGCCTGGAGTATCAAGGGACAGGGCTACAATGAGCAGTTCTTC.

The chain joins TRBV9 to TRBJ2-3, with D perhaps matching TRBD1 (6 bases). Germline values: CDR1 SGDLS, CDR2 YYNGEE. V lost 0 bases and J 5 bases, leaving 19 bases between the germline ends. CDR3 size: 17 residues. The CDR3 DNA follows: TGTGCCAGCAGCGTAGAGGTGGGACACGCTAGGGGAGATACGCAGTATTTT. Protein: CASSVEVGHARGDTQYF.

The V and J genes are TRBV30 and TRBJ1-2, with D possibly matching TRBD1 (5 bases). Germline CDR1 and CDR2: GTSNPN and SVGIG (reference sequence). V lost 5 bases and J 3 bases, leaving 7 bases between the germline ends. This CDR3 is 11 amino acids long. The CDR3 sequence is CAWDSYYGYTF. The CDR3 nucleotides are TGTGCCTGGGACAGTTACTATGGCTACACCTTC. The full variable domain, in which reference TRBV30 and TRBJ1-2 provide the parts outside the CDR3, is SQTIHQWPATLVQPVGSPLSLECTVEGTSNPNLYWYRQAAGRGLQLLFYSVGIGQISSEVPQNLSASRPQDRQFILSSKKLLLSDSGFYLCAWDSYYGYTFGSGTRLTVV.

This chain links TRBV19 with TRBJ2-1; tentative D call: TRBD2 (6 bases). Trimming shortened V by 6 bases and J by 7 bases, and 25 bases separated the two germline ends. The CDR3 has 17 amino acids. Germline loops: CDR1 LNHDA, CDR2 SQIVND (reference sequence). CDR3 sequence reads: CASSNPMGSGSINEQFF. DNA of the CDR3: TGTGCCAGTAGCAACCCCATGGGTAGCGGATCAATAAATGAGCAGTTCTTC.

This clone was detected only a few times. The rearrangement joins TRBV5-1 to TRBJ2-3; 8 bases match TRBD1. The V segment lost 0 bases and the J segment 1 base; nucleotides outside the gene matches: 1. CDR3 size: 15 residues. The germline V gene has CDR1 SGHRS and CDR2 YFSETQ. The CDR3 protein is CASSLEGQGTDTQYF. The CDR3, as DNA: TGCGCCAGCAGCTTGGAGGGACAGGGCACAGATACGCAGTATTTT.

The chain combines TRBV29-1 with TRBJ2-7; 14 nucleotides line up with TRBD2. Germline lookup yields CDR1 SQVTM and CDR2 ANQGSEA. The trim removed 4 bases at V and 6 bases at J, leaving 5 bases unmatched. The CDR3 extends over 14 amino acids. CDR3 sequence: CSVVGLAGVAEQYF. DNA for the CDR3: TGCAGCGTTGTGGGACTAGCGGGAGTCGCCGAGCAGTACTTC.